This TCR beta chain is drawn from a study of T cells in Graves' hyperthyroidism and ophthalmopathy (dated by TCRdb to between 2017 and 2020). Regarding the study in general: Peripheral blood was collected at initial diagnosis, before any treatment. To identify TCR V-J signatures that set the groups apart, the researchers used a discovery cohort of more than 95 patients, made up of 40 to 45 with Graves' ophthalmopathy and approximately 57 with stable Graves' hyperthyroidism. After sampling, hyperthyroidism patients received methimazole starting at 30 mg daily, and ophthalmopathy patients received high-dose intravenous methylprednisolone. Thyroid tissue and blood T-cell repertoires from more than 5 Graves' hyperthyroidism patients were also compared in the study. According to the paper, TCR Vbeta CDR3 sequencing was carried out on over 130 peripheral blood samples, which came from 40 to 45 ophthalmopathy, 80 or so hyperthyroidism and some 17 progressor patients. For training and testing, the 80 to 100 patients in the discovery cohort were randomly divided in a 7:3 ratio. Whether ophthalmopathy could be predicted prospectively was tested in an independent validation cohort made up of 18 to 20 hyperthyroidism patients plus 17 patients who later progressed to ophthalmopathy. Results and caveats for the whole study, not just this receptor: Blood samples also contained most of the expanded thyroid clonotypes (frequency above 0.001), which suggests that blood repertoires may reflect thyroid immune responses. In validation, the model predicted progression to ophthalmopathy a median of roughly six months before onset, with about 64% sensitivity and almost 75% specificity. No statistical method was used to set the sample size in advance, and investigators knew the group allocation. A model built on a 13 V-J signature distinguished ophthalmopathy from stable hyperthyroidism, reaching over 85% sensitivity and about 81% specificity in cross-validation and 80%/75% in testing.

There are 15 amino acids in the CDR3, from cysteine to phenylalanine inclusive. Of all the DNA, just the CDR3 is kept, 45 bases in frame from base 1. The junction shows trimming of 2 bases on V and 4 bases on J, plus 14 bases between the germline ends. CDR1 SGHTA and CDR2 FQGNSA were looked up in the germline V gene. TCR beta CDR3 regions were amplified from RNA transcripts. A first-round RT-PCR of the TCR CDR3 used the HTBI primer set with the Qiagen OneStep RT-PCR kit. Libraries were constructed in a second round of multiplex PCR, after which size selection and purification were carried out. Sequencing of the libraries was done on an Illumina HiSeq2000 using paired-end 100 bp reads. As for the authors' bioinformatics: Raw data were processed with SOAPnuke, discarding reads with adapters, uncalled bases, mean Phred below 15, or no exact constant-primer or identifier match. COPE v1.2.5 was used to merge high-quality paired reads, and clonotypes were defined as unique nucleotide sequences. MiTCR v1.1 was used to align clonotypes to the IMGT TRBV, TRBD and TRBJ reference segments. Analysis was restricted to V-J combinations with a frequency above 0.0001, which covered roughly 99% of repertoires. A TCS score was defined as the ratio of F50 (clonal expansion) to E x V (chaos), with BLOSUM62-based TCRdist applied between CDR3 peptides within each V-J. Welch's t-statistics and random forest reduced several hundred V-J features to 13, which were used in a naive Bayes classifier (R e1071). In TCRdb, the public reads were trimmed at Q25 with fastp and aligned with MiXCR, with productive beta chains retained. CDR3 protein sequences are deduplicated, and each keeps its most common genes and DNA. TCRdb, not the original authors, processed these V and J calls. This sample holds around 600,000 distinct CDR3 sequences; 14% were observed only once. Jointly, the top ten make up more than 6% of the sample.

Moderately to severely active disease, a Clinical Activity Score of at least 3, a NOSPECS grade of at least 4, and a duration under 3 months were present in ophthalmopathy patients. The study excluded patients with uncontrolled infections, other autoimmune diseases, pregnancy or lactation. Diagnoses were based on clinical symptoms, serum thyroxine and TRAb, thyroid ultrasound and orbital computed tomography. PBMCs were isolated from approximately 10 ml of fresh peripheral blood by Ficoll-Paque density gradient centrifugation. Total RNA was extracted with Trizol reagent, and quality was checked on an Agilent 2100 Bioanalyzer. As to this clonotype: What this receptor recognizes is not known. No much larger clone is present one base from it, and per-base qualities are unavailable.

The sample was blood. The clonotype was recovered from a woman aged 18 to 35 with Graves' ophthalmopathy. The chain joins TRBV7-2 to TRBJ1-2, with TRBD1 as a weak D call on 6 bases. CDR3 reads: CASSLIGGASYGYTF. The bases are TGTGCCAGCAGCTTAATAGGGGGGGCGAGCTATGGCTACACCTTC.